This T cell receptor (beta chain) emerged from a study of long-term antiretroviral therapy in people with HIV. Study at large: Sampling started about a decade before the 2015 immediate-ART recommendation. Study-wide points: After ART, diversity increased yet remained lower than transplant donor controls. Pre-ART clonal expansions dominated every time point's repertoire.

The immunoSEQ assay was v3.0, run at survey level. Using immunoSEQ multiplex PCR, the repertoire was profiled, and TCRdb retains in-frame clones only, with some absent. The table has some 16,000 clones, 70% to 90% seen once. Remarks on this clone: Its antigen is unidentified.

The clonotype was recovered from a woman in her thirties or forties with HIV. This specimen consisted of unsorted PBMCs, obtained 0.5 years after starting antiretroviral therapy.

This chain's CDR3 is CAMSTGWDTGELFF. As DNA, the CDR3 is TGTGCCATGTCGACAGGGTGGGACACCGGGGAGCTGTTTTTT. The chain employs TRBV5-6 and TRBJ2-2, with TRBD1 matching 7 bases. The CDR3 extends over 14 amino acids. CDR1 is SGHDT, CDR2 YYEEEE, per germline. V trimming: 9 bases; J trimming: 3 bases; junction bases outside the gene matches: 8. Drawing the rest from reference TRBV5-6 and TRBJ2-2, the complete variable domain is DAGVTQSPTHLIKTRGQQVTLRCSPKSGHDTVSWYQQALGQGPQFIFQYYEEEERQRGNFPDRFSGHQFPNYSSELNVNALLLGDSALYLCAMSTGWDTGELFFGEGSRLTVL.